The 31 T cell receptor beta chains reported below all come from one sample, sequenced in a study of PD-1 blockade in classical Hodgkin lymphoma. Profiled with immunoSEQ multiplex PCR; TCRdb holds only in-frame clones, not every one. Of approximately 9,900 clones in the sample, around three quarters were seen once. Relapse was seen in all patients after autologous stem cell transplantation, and brentuximab vedotin exposure was variable. Researchers report purifying CD4+ T cells from thawed PBMCs by magnetic negative selection. Sequenced here: CD4+ T cells from blood, sampled at baseline. These receptors were obtained from a human donor with classical Hodgkin lymphoma.

The chain uses TRBV30 and TRBJ2-5; TRBD2 matches at 15 bases. The J call may be mistaken, given a closer DNA end match to TRBJ2-7. Germline values: CDR1 GTSNPN, CDR2 SVGIG (reference sequence). The CDR3 runs to 13 residues. CDR3 sequence: CAWGTSGRYEQYF. The CDR3 DNA reads TGTGCCTGGGGGACTAGCGGGAGGTACGAGCAGTACTTC.

The V call is TRBV20-1, the J call TRBJ2-5; 7 bases are a match to TRBD2. The germline gives CDR1 DFQATT, CDR2 SNEGSKA (reference sequence). V was pared by 6 bases and J by 5 bases, with 3 bases of the junction left unmatched. The CDR3 covers 11 residues. This CDR3 is CSALGGETQYF. CDR3 sequence (DNA): TGCAGTGCGCTGGGGGGGGAGACCCAGTACTTC.

The chain links TRBV5-1 to TRBJ2-1, with 15 nucleotides matching TRBD2. The V segment lost 7 bases and the J segment 7 bases; nucleotides outside the gene matches: 3. This CDR3 is 14 amino acids long. Germline lookup yields CDR1 SGHRS and CDR2 YFSETQ. The CDR3 region has the DNA TGCGCCAGCTTGGGGACTAGCGGGAGGAATGAGCAGTTCTTC. Its translation is CASLGTSGRNEQFF.

The table lists this clone with a few counts. The chain couples TRBV30 to TRBJ2-3; 8 positions match TRBD2. CDR3 length: 15 amino acids. Looked up from germline, CDR1 is GTSNPN and CDR2 is SVGIG (reference sequence). V shed 3 bases, J shed 2 bases, and the junction held 7 bases outside the gene matches. CDR3: CAWSGTSGFTDTQYF. DNA of the CDR3: TGTGCCTGGAGCGGAACTAGCGGATTCACAGATACGCAGTATTTT.

The chain links TRBV5-4 to TRBJ2-7; 7 bases line up with TRBD1. This CDR3 region has 14 residues. The junction had 6 bases not matched to a gene; V was cut back by 0 bases and J by 6 bases. Per germline, CDR1 SGHNT and CDR2 YYREEE (reference sequence). The CDR3 protein is CASSLEQGPSEQYF. The CDR3 nucleotides are TGTGCCAGCAGCTTGGAACAGGGGCCTTCCGAGCAGTACTTC.

This clone was counted between two and nine times. The chain links TRBV28 to TRBJ2-5, with D possibly matching TRBD1 (5 bases). This CDR3 contains 13 residues. The V end was cut by 3 bases, the J end by 5 bases, with 10 bases between. Germline V gene sequence: CDR1 MDHEN, CDR2 SYDVKM. Here the CDR3 reads CASSFQGRETQYF. The DNA for the CDR3 is TGTGCCAGCAGTTTTCAGGGTCGGGAGACCCAGTACTTC.

The genes are TRBV6-6 and TRBJ1-1; a possible D gene is TRBD1 (6 bases). The ends were cut back, 7 bases at V and 3 bases at J, with 21 bases in the middle. CDR3 length equals 16 residues. The germline CDR1 and CDR2 sequences are MNHNY and SVGAGI (reference sequence). CDR3 protein: CASTLGGRRVHTEAFF. The CDR3 DNA sequence: TGTGCCAGCACCCTGGGGGGCCGAAGAGTACACACTGAAGCTTTCTTT.

The genes are TRBV19 and TRBJ1-2; D is uncertain. V dropped 3 bases and J dropped 1 base, with 6 bases sitting between them. Per germline, CDR1 LNHDA and CDR2 SQIVND (reference sequence). The CDR3 sequence is 13 residues long. CDR3 nucleotide sequence: TGTGCCAGTAGTATTAAGATTAACTATGGCTACACCTTC. Its translation: CASSIKINYGYTF.

This clone has only one observation. The chain joins TRBV7-6 to TRBJ2-1, with unresolved D. Per the germline V gene, CDR1 is SGHVS and CDR2 is FNYEAQ. This CDR3 is built from 14 residues. V lost 5 bases and J lost 0, with 8 bases in between. The CDR3 nucleotides read TGTGCCAGCAGCCCGGCCGACTCCTACAATGAGCAGTTCTTC. It translates to CASSPADSYNEQFF.

This chain joins TRBV18 and TRBJ2-1; TRBD2 matches at 7 bases. The CDR3 sequence is 17 residues long. The ends lost 3 bases at V and 1 base at J; junction bases unmatched: 9. The germline V gene encodes CDR1 KGHSH and CDR2 LQKENI. The CDR3 DNA is TGTGCCAGCTCACCGGGGATAGCGGGCCTTTCCTACAATGAGCAGTTCTTC. This codes for CASSPGIAGLSYNEQFF.

This rearrangement joins TRBV7-8 to TRBJ2-7; D is unresolved. Germline V CDR1 and CDR2: SGHVS, FQNEAQ. CDR3 length: 15 amino acids. Trimming cost V 0 bases and J 2 bases, with 11 bases left between them. The CDR3 sequence is CASSLADFLAYEQYF. For the CDR3, the DNA is TGTGCCAGCAGCTTAGCTGACTTCCTCGCCTACGAGCAGTACTTC.

V gene TRBV11-2 combines with J gene TRBJ2-2; 12 nucleotides align to TRBD2. The germline V gene encodes CDR1 SGHAT and CDR2 FQNNGV. The trim removed 5 bases at V and 4 bases at J, leaving 5 bases unmatched. The CDR3 length is 16 residues. The CDR3 DNA sequence: TGTGCCAGCAGCCCTAGCGGGAGGGCGGGCACCGGGGAGCTGTTTTTT. Its protein product is CASSPSGRAGTGELFF.

The rearrangement links TRBV27 to TRBJ2-7; no clear D gene. CDR1 is MNHEY, CDR2 SMNVEV, per germline (reference sequence). V shed 2 bases and J shed 3 bases, with 17 bases lying between them. This CDR3 is 16 amino acids long. The DNA of the CDR3 is TGTGCCAGCAGTTTAAAACCCCCCCCCTCCAACTACGAGCAGTACTTC. As protein: CASSLKPPPSNYEQYF.

The chain is built from TRBV30 and TRBJ1-4; a weak D match, TRBD1 (5 bases). Looked up from germline, CDR1 is GTSNPN and CDR2 is SVGIG (reference sequence). The germline V and J ends were trimmed by 5 bases and 5 bases, with 12 bases remaining between them. The CDR3 sequence is 13 residues long. The CDR3 sequence: CAWGGNLNEKLFF. In DNA form, the CDR3 reads TGTGCCTGGGGGGGGAACTTAAATGAAAAACTGTTTTTT.

This clone was seen a handful of times. This rearrangement joins TRBV4-1 to TRBJ2-3, with 8 bases identical to TRBD1. The CDR3 has 15 amino acids. The V segment lost 1 base and the J segment 4 bases; nucleotides outside the gene matches: 4. Germline CDR1 reads MGHRA; CDR2 reads YSYEKL. The CDR3 nucleotides are TGCGCCAGCAGCCAAGGGACAGGGTATCCAGATACGCAGTATTTT. This gives the protein CASSQGTGYPDTQYF.

V usage is TRBV29-1 and J usage is TRBJ2-7; 8 bases agree with TRBD2. Germline V CDR1 and CDR2: SQVTM, ANQGSEA. The CDR3 runs 13 residues. The trim removed 4 bases at V and 3 bases at J, leaving 5 bases unmatched. CDR3 loop: CSVVLSGSYEQYF. The CDR3 nucleotides are TGCAGCGTTGTACTCAGCGGGAGCTACGAGCAGTACTTC.

V usage is TRBV19 and J usage is TRBJ2-5; the match to TRBD1 covers 8 bases. This CDR3 region has 13 residues. Trimming at V came to 5 bases and at J to 4 bases, leaving 3 bases not matched to a gene. Germline assignment: CDR1 LNHDA and CDR2 SQIVND (reference sequence). The CDR3 sequence: CASSDRGRETQYF. CDR3 in DNA: TGTGCCAGTAGTGACAGGGGAAGAGAGACCCAGTACTTC.

The V and J genes are TRBV27 and TRBJ2-1; D gene uncertain. In germline, CDR1 is MNHEY, CDR2 SMNVEV (reference sequence). V was cut by 5 bases and J by 13 bases, with 24 bases left in between. The CDR3 totals 15 residues. Here the CDR3 DNA reads TGTGCCAGCAGTACGGGCGAAGGGCGTGCCTTCCATCAGTTCTTC. Amino acids: CASSTGEGRAFHQFF.

In its sample, this clone is large. The chain carries TRBV7-9 and TRBJ2-1; perhaps TRBD1 as D (6 bases). Germline V CDR1 and CDR2: SEHNR, FQNEAQ (reference sequence). This CDR3 has 11 amino acids. The V end lost 10 bases, the J end lost 15 bases, and 19 bases lay between the germline ends. The CDR3 DNA sequence: TGTGCCACCTCTCCTACAGGGATTCTGTTCTTC. This sequence encodes CATSPTGILFF.

This chain joins TRBV10-3 and TRBJ2-7; no clear D gene. The germline V gene has CDR1 ENHRY and CDR2 SYGVKD. Trimming removed 10 bases at V and 2 bases at J, with 18 bases between. The CDR3 runs 14 residues. The CDR3 sequence is CATQLSRDTYEQYF. In DNA form, the CDR3 reads TGTGCCACCCAACTCTCTAGGGATACCTACGAGCAGTACTTC.

The rearrangement joins TRBV27 to TRBJ1-1; D might be TRBD1 (5 bases). CDR1 MNHEY and CDR2 SMNVEV come from the germline V gene (reference sequence). The CDR3 has 16 residues. V was clipped by 7 bases and J by 0 bases, with 18 bases between them. In nucleotides, the CDR3 is TGTGCCAGCACCCGGTGGTTTGGGGGGTTGAACACTGAAGCTTTCTTT. Translating it yields CASTRWFGGLNTEAFF.

The table lists this clone with a few counts. The chain joins TRBV7-3 to TRBJ1-1; tentative D call: TRBD1 (5 bases). Germline V CDR1 and CDR2: SGHTA, FQGTGA. Trimming took 5 bases from V and 1 from J, leaving 11 bases between them. This CDR3 contains 14 residues. The CDR3 protein is CASSEQGTNTEAFF. The DNA of the CDR3 is TGTGCCAGCAGCGAGCAGGGTACGAACACTGAAGCTTTCTTT. The full variable domain, completed using reference TRBV7-3 and TRBJ1-1, is GAGVSQTPSNKVTEKGKYVELRCDPISGHTALYWYRQSLGQGPEFLIYFQGTGAADDSGLPNDRFFAVRPEGSVSTLKIQRTERGDSAVYLCASSEQGTNTEAFFGQGTRLTVV.

The chain recombines TRBV28 with TRBJ1-1, with 8 bases fitting TRBD1. The J segment lost 7 bases and the V segment lost 5 bases, leaving 6 bases of the junction unmatched. This CDR3 is 13 amino acids long. Germline lookup yields CDR1 MDHEN and CDR2 SYDVKM. CDR3 sequence (DNA): TGTGCCAGCAGTCCCGCAGGGGGCAATGAAGCTTTCTTT. Its translation is CASSPAGGNEAFF.

The chain uses TRBV7-6 and TRBJ2-7; either TRBD1 or TRBD2 may fit D (5 bases each). The length of the CDR3 is 15 residues. Germline V gives CDR1 SGHVS, CDR2 FNYEAQ. V lost 3 bases to trimming and J lost 0 bases, with 12 bases between them. This CDR3 reads CASSLGGGTSYEQYF. In DNA form, the CDR3 reads TGTGCCAGCAGCTTGGGTGGGGGAACCTCCTACGAGCAGTACTTC.

The J gene is TRBJ1-5, the V gene TRBV30, with 7 bases aligning to TRBD1. Germline assignment: CDR1 GTSNPN and CDR2 SVGIG (reference sequence). This CDR3 is 14 amino acids long. CDR3 sequence (DNA): TGTGCGGGGGGGGGACAGAATAGCAATCAGCCCCAGCATTTT. The encoded protein is CAGGGQNSNQPQHF.

The V and J genes are TRBV5-1 and TRBJ2-1; D uncertain. V lost 3 bases and J 5 bases, leaving 6 bases between the germline ends. CDR3 size: 12 residues. Germline-derived CDR1 and CDR2 are SGHRS and YFSETQ. The CDR3 spells CASSSSDNEQFF. CDR3 sequence (DNA): TGCGCCAGCAGCTCCAGTGACAATGAGCAGTTCTTC.

V usage is TRBV9 and J usage is TRBJ2-2, with D maybe TRBD1 (5 bases). Deletions cut 2 bases from V and 5 bases from J, with 13 bases between. The CDR3 has 15 amino acids. Germline V gene lookup returns CDR1 SGDLS and CDR2 YYNGEE. The CDR3 bases are TGTGCCAGCAGCGTTAGGGGCCTGGGTACCGGGGAGCTGTTTTTT. Amino acids: CASSVRGLGTGELFF. Full variable domain (remainder filled in from reference TRBV9 and TRBJ2-2): DSGVTQTPKHLITATGQRVTLRCSPRSGDLSVYWYQQSLDQGLQFLIQYYNGEERAKGNILERFSAQQFPDLHSELNLSSLELGDSALYFCASSVRGLGTGELFFGEGSRLTVL.

This rearrangement joins TRBV7-9 to TRBJ2-3; 10 nucleotides agree with TRBD2. The V segment lost 5 bases and the J segment 2 bases; nucleotides outside the gene matches: 10. CDR3 size: 17 residues. Germline V gene sequence: CDR1 SEHNR, CDR2 FQNEAQ (reference sequence). The CDR3 loop is CASSLRSGRRYTDTQYF. The CDR3 DNA reads as TGTGCCAGCAGCCTTCGTAGCGGGAGGCGCTACACAGATACGCAGTATTTT.

This clone was detected a few times. The CDR3 coding sequence is TGTGCCAGCAGTCGACAGGGGGCGTACTACGAGCAGTACTTC. As protein: CASSRQGAYYEQYF. The chain combines TRBV6-5 with TRBJ2-7, with 10 bases aligning to TRBD1. This CDR3 contains 14 residues. Per the germline V gene, CDR1 is MNHEY and CDR2 is SVGAGI. The J segment lost 3 bases and the V segment lost 5 bases, leaving 4 bases of the junction unmatched.

This rearrangement joins TRBV5-1 to TRBJ2-7; the D gene could be TRBD1 or TRBD2 (5 bases each). Trimming took 3 bases from V and 2 from J, leaving 15 bases between them. This CDR3 region has 15 residues. Germline V gene data show CDR1 as SGHRS and CDR2 as YFSETQ. CDR3 sequence: CASSSGTGWTYEQYF. CDR3 bases: TGCGCCAGCAGCTCTGGGACGGGTTGGACCTACGAGCAGTACTTC.

The V and J genes are TRBV28 and TRBJ2-5; maybe TRBD2 (6 bases). The CDR3 contains 13 residues. The V and J ends lost 3 bases and 5 bases respectively, with 10 bases between them. The germline gives CDR1 MDHEN, CDR2 SYDVKM. CDR3 sequence reads: CASSLSGRETQYF. DNA of the CDR3: TGTGCCAGCAGTTTGTCAGGGAGGGAGACCCAGTACTTC.